This TCR beta chain stems from a study of T cells in women clearing cervical HPV infection. The overall study: Controls gave blood once infection was undetectable; cases at lesion identification. Study-wide results and caveats: Richness differences could reflect unmeasured T-cell content per sample. CIN3+ cases had significantly higher TCR repertoire richness than controls, but evenness did not differ. Cases carried less TRBV6-7 than controls: around 0.11% versus 0.15%.

On this clone: What it recognizes is unknown. The missing CDR3 end, 3 residues past where the read stops, is filled in from the germline J gene.

This table comes from immunoSEQ multiplex PCR, and its TCRdb copy is limited to in-frame clones, with some not included. Listed are some 40,000 clones; approximately 4.8% falls within the top ten. The CDR3 has 16 amino acids. V was trimmed by 3 bases and J by 1 base, leaving 16 bases between them. CDR1 is SGHRS and CDR2 is YFSETQ in the germline V gene. The gene calls are TRBV5-1 and TRBJ2-5; maybe TRBD2 (5 bases). Sequences were obtained from blood buffy coat. This receptor was taken from a woman between 18 and 69 years old with a cervical HPV16 infection that either progressed to CIN3+ or cleared (not recorded which). The CDR3 sequence: CASSSGPPSPQETQYF. Partial CDR3 DNA: TGCGCCAGCAGCTCCGGACCACCTAGCCCCCAAGAGACC.